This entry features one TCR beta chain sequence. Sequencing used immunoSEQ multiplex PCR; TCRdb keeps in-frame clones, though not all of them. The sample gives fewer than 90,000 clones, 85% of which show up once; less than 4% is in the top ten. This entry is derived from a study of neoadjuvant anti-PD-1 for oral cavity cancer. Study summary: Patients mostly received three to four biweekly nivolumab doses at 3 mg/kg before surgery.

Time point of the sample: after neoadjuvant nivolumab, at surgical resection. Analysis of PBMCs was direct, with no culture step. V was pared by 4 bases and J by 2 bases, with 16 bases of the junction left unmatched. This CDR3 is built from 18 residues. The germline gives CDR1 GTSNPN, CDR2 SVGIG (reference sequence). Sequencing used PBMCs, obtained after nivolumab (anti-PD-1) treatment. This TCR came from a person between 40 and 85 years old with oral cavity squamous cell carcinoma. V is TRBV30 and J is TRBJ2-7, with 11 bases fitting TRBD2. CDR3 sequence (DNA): TGTGCCTGGACCCCAGGGACTAGCGGAGCCGTCATCCCCTACGAGCAGTACTTC. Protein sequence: CAWTPGTSGAVIPYEQYF.